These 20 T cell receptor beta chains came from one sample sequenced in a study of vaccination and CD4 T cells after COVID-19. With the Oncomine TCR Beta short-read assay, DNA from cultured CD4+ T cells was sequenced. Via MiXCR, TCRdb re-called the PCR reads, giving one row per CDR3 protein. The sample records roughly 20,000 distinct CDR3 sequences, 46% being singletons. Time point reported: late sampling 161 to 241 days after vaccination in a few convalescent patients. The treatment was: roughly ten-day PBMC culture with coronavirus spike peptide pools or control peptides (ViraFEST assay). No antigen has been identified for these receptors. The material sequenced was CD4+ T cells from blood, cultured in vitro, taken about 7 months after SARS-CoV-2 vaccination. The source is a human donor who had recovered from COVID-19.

The CDR3 region is CASSRWTGGENTEAFF. The DNA of the CDR3 is TGTGCCAGCAGTCGATGGACAGGGGGCGAGAACACTGAAGCTTTCTTT. The chain is built from TRBV6-1 and TRBJ1-1; 11 positions agree with TRBD1. J gave up 1 base and V 5 bases, and 6 bases lay outside the gene matches. The CDR3 is 16 residues long. Germline CDR1 is MNHNS and CDR2 is SASEGT.

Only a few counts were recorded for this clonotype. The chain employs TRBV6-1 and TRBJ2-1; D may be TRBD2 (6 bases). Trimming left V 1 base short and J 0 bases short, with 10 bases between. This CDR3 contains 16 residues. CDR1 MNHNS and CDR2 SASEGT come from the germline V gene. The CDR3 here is CASSEVRGSSYNEQFF. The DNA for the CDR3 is TGTGCCAGCAGTGAAGTCCGGGGGAGCTCCTACAATGAGCAGTTCTTC.

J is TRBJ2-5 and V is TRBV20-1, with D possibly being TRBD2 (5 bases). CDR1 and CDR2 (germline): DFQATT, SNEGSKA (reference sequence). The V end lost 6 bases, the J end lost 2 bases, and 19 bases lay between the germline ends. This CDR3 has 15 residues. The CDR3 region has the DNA TGCAGTGCAAAACGACAATTAGCGATTCAAGAGACCCAGTACTTC. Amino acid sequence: CSAKRQLAIQETQYF.

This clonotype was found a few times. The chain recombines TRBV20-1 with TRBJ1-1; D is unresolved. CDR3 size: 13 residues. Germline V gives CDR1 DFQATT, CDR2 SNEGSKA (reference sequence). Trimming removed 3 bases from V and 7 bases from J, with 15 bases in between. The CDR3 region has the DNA TGCAGTGCTAGCCTGGGTGCAACAGATGAAGCTTTCTTT. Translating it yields CSASLGATDEAFF.

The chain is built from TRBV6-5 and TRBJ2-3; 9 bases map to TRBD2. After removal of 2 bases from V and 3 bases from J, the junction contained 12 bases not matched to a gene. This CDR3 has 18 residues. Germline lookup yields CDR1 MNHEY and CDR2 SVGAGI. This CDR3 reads CASSYGWAGGRRTDTQYF. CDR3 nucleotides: TGTGCCAGCAGTTACGGGTGGGCGGGGGGGCGGCGGACAGATACGCAGTATTTT.

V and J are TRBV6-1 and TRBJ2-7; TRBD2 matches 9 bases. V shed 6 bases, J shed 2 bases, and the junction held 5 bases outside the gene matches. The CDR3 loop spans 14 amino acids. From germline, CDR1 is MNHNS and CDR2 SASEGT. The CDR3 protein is CASSKTSGTYEQYF. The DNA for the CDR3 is TGTGCCAGCAGCAAGACTAGCGGTACCTACGAGCAGTACTTC.

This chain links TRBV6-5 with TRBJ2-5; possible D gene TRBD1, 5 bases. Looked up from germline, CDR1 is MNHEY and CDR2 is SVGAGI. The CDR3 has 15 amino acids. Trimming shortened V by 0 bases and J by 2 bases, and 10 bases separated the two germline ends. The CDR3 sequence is CASSYSPRTQETQYF. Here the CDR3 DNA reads TGTGCCAGCAGTTACTCCCCCAGGACACAAGAGACCCAGTACTTC.

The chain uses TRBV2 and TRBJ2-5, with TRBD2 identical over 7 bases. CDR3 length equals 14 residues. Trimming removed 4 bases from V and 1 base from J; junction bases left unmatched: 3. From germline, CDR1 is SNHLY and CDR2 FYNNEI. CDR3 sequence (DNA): TGTGCCAGCAGTGGTCTAGCGGCCCAAGAGACCCAGTACTTC. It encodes CASSGLAAQETQYF. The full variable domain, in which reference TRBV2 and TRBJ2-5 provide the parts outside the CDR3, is EPEVTQTPSHQVTQMGQEVILRCVPISNHLYFYWYRQILGQKVEFLVSFYNNEISEKSEIFDDQFSVERPDGSNFTLKIRSTKLEDSAMYFCASSGLAAQETQYFGPGTRLLVL.

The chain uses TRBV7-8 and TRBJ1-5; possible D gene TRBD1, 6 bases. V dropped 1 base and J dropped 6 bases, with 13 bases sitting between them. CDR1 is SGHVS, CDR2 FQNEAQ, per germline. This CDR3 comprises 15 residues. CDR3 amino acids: CASSLDLSGAQPQHF. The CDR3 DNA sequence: TGTGCCAGCAGCTTAGACCTTTCGGGGGCTCAGCCCCAGCATTTT.

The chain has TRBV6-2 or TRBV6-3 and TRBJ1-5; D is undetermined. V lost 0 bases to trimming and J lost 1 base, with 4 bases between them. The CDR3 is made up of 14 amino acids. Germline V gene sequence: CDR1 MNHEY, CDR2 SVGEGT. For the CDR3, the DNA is TGTGCCAGCAGTTACTCGTCCAGCAATCAGCCCCAGCATTTT. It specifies CASSYSSSNQPQHF.

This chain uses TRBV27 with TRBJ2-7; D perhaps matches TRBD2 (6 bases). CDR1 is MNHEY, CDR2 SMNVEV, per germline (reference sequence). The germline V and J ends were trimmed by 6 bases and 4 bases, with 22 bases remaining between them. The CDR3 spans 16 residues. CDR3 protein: CASSPTLAQVLYEQYF. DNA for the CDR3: TGTGCCAGCAGCCCAACCCTAGCGCAAGTATTATACGAGCAGTACTTC.

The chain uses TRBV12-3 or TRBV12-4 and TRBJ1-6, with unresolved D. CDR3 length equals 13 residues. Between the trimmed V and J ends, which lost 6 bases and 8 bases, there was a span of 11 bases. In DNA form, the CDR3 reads TGTGCCAGCAGCATTCGGGGTGATTCACCCCTCCACTTT. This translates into CASSIRGDSPLHF.

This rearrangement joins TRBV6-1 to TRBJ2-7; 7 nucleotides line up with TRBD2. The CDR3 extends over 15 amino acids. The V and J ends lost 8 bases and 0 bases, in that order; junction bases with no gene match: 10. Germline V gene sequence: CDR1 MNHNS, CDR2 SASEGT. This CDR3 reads CASGRMLADSYEQYF. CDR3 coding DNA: TGTGCCAGCGGAAGGATGCTAGCGGACTCCTACGAGCAGTACTTC.

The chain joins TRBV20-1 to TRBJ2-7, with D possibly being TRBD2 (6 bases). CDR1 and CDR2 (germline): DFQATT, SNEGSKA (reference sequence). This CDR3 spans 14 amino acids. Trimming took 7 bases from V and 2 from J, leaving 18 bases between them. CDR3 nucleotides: TGCAGTGTCGTTAGCGGCGGGCGGACCTACGAGCAGTACTTC. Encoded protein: CSVVSGGRTYEQYF.

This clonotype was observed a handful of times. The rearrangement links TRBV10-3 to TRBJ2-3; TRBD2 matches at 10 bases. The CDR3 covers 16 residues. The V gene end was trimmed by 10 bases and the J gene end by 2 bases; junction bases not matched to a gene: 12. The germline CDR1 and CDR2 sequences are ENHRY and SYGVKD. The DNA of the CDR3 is TGTGCCAGCAGCGGGAGGGCCCTCGCCACCACAGATACGCAGTATTTT. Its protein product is CASSGRALATTDTQYF.

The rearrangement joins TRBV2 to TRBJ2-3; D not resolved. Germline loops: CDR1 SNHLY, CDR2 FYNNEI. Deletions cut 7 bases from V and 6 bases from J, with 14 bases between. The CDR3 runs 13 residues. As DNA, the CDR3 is TGTGCCAGCATGAGCAGCGCCCGGGATACGCAGTATTTT. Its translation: CASMSSARDTQYF.

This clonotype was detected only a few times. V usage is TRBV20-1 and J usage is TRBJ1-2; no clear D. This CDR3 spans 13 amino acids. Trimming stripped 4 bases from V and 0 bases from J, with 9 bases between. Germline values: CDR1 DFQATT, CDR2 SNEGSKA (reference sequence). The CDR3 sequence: CSAKDLTNYGYTF. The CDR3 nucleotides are TGCAGTGCTAAGGATCTTACTAACTATGGCTACACCTTC.

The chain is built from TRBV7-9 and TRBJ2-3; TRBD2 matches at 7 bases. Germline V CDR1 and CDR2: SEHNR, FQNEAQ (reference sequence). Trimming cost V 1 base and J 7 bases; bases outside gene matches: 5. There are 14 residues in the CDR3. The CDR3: CASSLEGGPNTQYF. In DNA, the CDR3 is TGTGCCAGCAGCTTAGAGGGAGGGCCAAATACGCAGTATTTT.

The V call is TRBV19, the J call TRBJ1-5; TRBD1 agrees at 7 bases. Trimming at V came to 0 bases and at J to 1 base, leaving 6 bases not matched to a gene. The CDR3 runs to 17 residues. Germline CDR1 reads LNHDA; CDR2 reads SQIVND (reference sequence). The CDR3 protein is CASSIDRQGLSNQPQHF. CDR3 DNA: TGTGCCAGTAGTATAGATCGACAGGGATTAAGCAATCAGCCCCAGCATTTT.

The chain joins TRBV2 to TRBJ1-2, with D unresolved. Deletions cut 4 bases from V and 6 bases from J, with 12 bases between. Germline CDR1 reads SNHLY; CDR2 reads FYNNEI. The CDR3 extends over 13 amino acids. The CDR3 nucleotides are TGTGCCAGCAGTGTCGTGTTCGGGGATGGCTACACCTTC. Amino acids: CASSVVFGDGYTF.